These 14 T cell receptor beta chains came from one sample sequenced in a study of blood T cell repertoires in COVID-19. Only in-frame clones appear in the TCRdb table, and some are missing; sequencing was by immunoSEQ multiplex PCR. This sample has under 250,000 clones, with roughly 85% found just once. The sequencing input was peripheral blood. Receptors were obtained from a man aged 45-65 years with COVID-19, enrolled during active disease.

J is TRBJ2-7 and V is TRBV18, with 7 nucleotides matching TRBD1. The CDR3 loop spans 13 amino acids. CDR1 and CDR2 from the germline V gene are KGHSH and LQKENI. Unmatched junction bases numbered 2, after V lost 2 bases and J lost 4 bases. The CDR3 loop is CASSPGTDYEQYF. CDR3 nucleotide sequence: TGTGCCAGCTCACCAGGGACAGATTACGAGCAGTACTTC.

The rearrangement uses TRBV3-1 (or the pseudogene TRBV3-2) and TRBJ2-3; TRBD2 matches 10 bases. J was trimmed by 7 bases and V by 1 base; bases with no gene match: 8. The V gene's germline CDR1 is LGHDT and CDR2 YNNKEL (reference sequence). The CDR3 contains 16 residues. The CDR3 here is CASSQGGAGGLYTQYF. In DNA form, the CDR3 reads TGTGCCAGCAGCCAAGGGGGAGCGGGGGGGCTATATACGCAGTATTTT.

The rearrangement joins TRBV29-1 to TRBJ1-2; the D gene is possibly TRBD1 (6 bases). Trimming left V 4 bases short and J 7 bases short, with 16 bases between. This CDR3 contains 13 residues. CDR1 and CDR2 (germline): SQVTM, ANQGSEA. The CDR3 DNA reads TGCAGCGTTGCCCGGGACAATCGTCCTGGCTACACCTTC. This sequence encodes CSVARDNRPGYTF. The whole variable domain, remainder taken from reference TRBV29-1 and TRBJ1-2, is SAVISQKPSRDICQRGTSLTIQCQVDSQVTMMFWYRQQPGQSLTLIATANQGSEATYESGFVIDKFPISRPNLTFSTLTVSNMSPEDSSIYLCSVARDNRPGYTFGSGTRLTVV.

V usage is TRBV6-5 and J usage is TRBJ1-2; the D gene is possibly TRBD1 (6 bases). Germline values: CDR1 MNHEY, CDR2 SVGAGI. Trimming took off 6 bases at V and 7 bases at J, with 12 bases between the two ends. The CDR3 runs to 12 residues. The CDR3 is CASSKDRSGYTF. CDR3 sequence (DNA): TGTGCCAGCAGCAAAGACAGGTCTGGCTACACCTTC.

This clone is a singleton in its sample. The same CDR3 arises from other DNA sequences in this sample as well. V usage is TRBV5-1 and J usage is TRBJ1-3, with a possible D match to TRBD1 (5 bases). Trimming removed 0 bases from V and 0 bases from J, with 10 bases in between. The CDR3 loop spans 16 amino acids. Germline CDR1 is SGHRS and CDR2 is YFSETQ. Here the CDR3 reads CASSLGVQGSGNTIYF. CDR3 DNA sequence: TGCGCCAGCAGCTTGGGAGTCCAGGGCTCTGGAAACACCATATATTTT.

This clone was observed a handful of times. The chain is built from TRBV29-1 and TRBJ1-1; 7 bases agree with TRBD1. Per germline, CDR1 SQVTM and CDR2 ANQGSEA. The CDR3 length is 13 residues. V lost 5 bases to trimming and J lost 3 bases; unmatched junction nucleotides: 6. In nucleotides, the CDR3 is TGCAGCGTTAGACAGGGCCAGGACACTGAAGCTTTCTTT. This translates into CSVRQGQDTEAFF.

The rearrangement uses TRBV6-5 and TRBJ1-5, with D possibly TRBD1 on 5 matching bases. V lost 5 bases and J lost 4, with 15 bases in between. This CDR3 contains 15 residues. Germline lookup yields CDR1 MNHEY and CDR2 SVGAGI. The CDR3 protein is CASSKLGLGNQPQHF. The CDR3 nucleotides are TGTGCCAGCAGTAAACTGGGGCTAGGGAATCAGCCCCAGCATTTT.

The CDR3 reads CASTPAGRGSYEQYF. CDR3 nucleotide sequence: TGTGCCAGCACCCCCGCGGGGAGGGGCTCCTACGAGCAGTACTTC. The J gene is TRBJ2-7, the V gene TRBV27; TRBD2 matches at 7 bases. The germline CDR1 and CDR2 sequences are MNHEY and SMNVEV (reference sequence). Trimming took 7 bases from V and 0 from J; bases not matched to a gene: 9. The CDR3 contains 15 residues.

This chain links TRBV6-5 with TRBJ2-7, with TRBD1 identical over 7 bases. The germline V gene encodes CDR1 MNHEY and CDR2 SVGAGI. The CDR3 has 14 amino acids. The ends lost 5 bases at V and 0 bases at J; junction bases unmatched: 4. The CDR3 is CASSPTGTSYEQYF. In DNA, the CDR3 is TGTGCCAGCAGTCCGACAGGGACCTCCTACGAGCAGTACTTC.

Only one count was recorded for this clone. The rearrangement joins TRBV25-1 to TRBJ2-3, with TRBD2 identical over 9 bases. The CDR3 has 15 residues. In germline, CDR1 is MGHDK, CDR2 SYGVNS. After removal of 2 bases from V and 7 bases from J, the junction contained 7 bases not matched to a gene. Written as DNA, the CDR3 is TGTGCCAGCAGTGAACTGGCTAGCGGGGAATATACGCAGTATTTT. Its translation is CASSELASGEYTQYF.

The V gene is TRBV7-2, the J gene TRBJ2-2, with TRBD2 identical over 11 bases. The trim removed 4 bases at V and 3 bases at J, leaving 10 bases unmatched. Germline CDR1 SGHTA, CDR2 FQGNSA. CDR3 length: 18 amino acids. The CDR3 is CASSSRPSGGIDTGELFF. The CDR3 DNA sequence: TGTGCCAGCAGCTCCCGACCTAGCGGGGGGATAGACACCGGGGAGCTGTTTTTT.

The J gene is TRBJ1-2, the V gene TRBV5-6, with 8 nucleotides matching TRBD1. The junction had 8 bases not matched to a gene; V was cut back by 2 bases and J by 2 bases. CDR1 is SGHDT, CDR2 YYEEEE, per germline. The CDR3 loop spans 16 amino acids. The CDR3 spells CASSFGTGTGNYGYTF. CDR3 coding DNA: TGTGCCAGCAGCTTCGGGACAGGAACAGGGAACTATGGCTACACCTTC.

CDR3 amino acids: CASRSGGAWETQYF. The CDR3 coding sequence is TGTGCCAGCAGGAGCGGGGGGGCCTGGGAGACCCAGTACTTC. This chain links TRBV6-5 with TRBJ2-5; 10 nucleotides align to TRBD2. The CDR3 totals 14 residues. V shed 6 bases, J shed 5 bases, and the junction held 6 bases outside the gene matches. Germline V gene sequence: CDR1 MNHEY, CDR2 SVGAGI.

The chain links TRBV30 to TRBJ1-5; D may be TRBD1 (6 bases). Germline V gene sequence: CDR1 GTSNPN, CDR2 SVGIG (reference sequence). V shed 0 bases and J shed 7 bases, with 16 bases lying between them. The length of the CDR3 is 15 residues. Written as DNA, the CDR3 is TGTGCCTGGAGTGTAGGCAGGGGTCGTAAACAGCCCCAGCATTTT. Protein: CAWSVGRGRKQPQHF.